This entry lists 30 T cell receptor beta chains sequenced from one sample in a study of T cells in Graves' hyperthyroidism and ophthalmopathy. TCR beta CDR3 sequences were amplified from RNA transcripts. Primed by the HTBI set, a first-round RT-PCR was run on the TCR CDR3. TCRdb itself ran the multiplex PCR reads through MiXCR, one entry per CDR3 protein. The table includes about 560,000 distinct CDR3 sequences, approximately 15% detected once. The sample consisted of blood. The origin of the receptors is a woman aged 18-29 years with Graves' hyperthyroidism.

This clonotype occurred many times. This chain links TRBV2 with TRBJ2-7; TRBD1 agrees at 12 bases. The germline gives CDR1 SNHLY, CDR2 FYNNEI. After removal of 6 bases from V and 7 bases from J, the junction contained 7 bases not matched to a gene. The CDR3 totals 14 residues. For the CDR3, the DNA is TGTGCCAGCAGCCCGGGACAGGGGGCGCGAGAGCAGTACTTC. Translated: CASSPGQGAREQYF.

The J gene is TRBJ1-4, the V gene TRBV4-3; 9 bases align to TRBD1. The germline CDR1 and CDR2 sequences are LGHNA and YSLEER. Germline trimming cut 4 bases from V and 1 base from J; bases unmatched to any gene: 7. The CDR3 runs 17 residues. CDR3 protein: CASSPQTGGRTNEKLFF. CDR3 in DNA: TGCGCCAGCAGCCCCCAGACAGGGGGGAGAACTAATGAAAAACTGTTTTTT.

This clonotype was detected many times. The V and J genes are TRBV12-3 or TRBV12-4 and TRBJ1-1, with 10 bases fitting TRBD1. This CDR3 has 15 residues. V gave up 7 bases and J gave up 0 bases; unmatched junction bases: 5. The CDR3 loop reads CASTWTGGMNTEAFF. In DNA, the CDR3 is TGTGCCAGCACTTGGACAGGGGGGATGAACACTGAAGCTTTCTTT.

The V gene is TRBV7-9, the J gene TRBJ1-2, with D possibly matching TRBD1 (5 bases). The CDR3 is 16 residues long. Germline V lookup: CDR1 SEHNR, CDR2 FQNEAQ (reference sequence). V was pared by 0 bases and J by 0 bases, with 11 bases between. CDR3 sequence (DNA): TGTGCCAGCAGCTTAGCTTGGTCCAGGGCTAACTATGGCTACACCTTC. Translation: CASSLAWSRANYGYTF. Full variable domain (rest looked up from reference TRBV7-9 and TRBJ1-2): DTGVSQNPRHKITKRGQNVTFRCDPISEHNRLYWYRQTLGQGPEFLTYFQNEAQLEKSRLLSDRFSAERPKGSFSTLEIQRTEQGDSAMYLCASSLAWSRANYGYTFGSGTRLTVV.

At least ten counts were recorded for this clonotype. The chain is built from TRBV7-9 and TRBJ1-6; the D gene is possibly TRBD1 (6 bases). The CDR3 covers 12 residues. CDR1 is SEHNR and CDR2 is FQNEAQ in the germline V gene (reference sequence). V lost 5 bases and J 15 bases, leaving 14 bases between the germline ends. The CDR3 loop is CASSPQVGHLHF. CDR3 bases: TGTGCCAGCAGCCCCCAGGTGGGACACCTCCACTTT.

The rearrangement links TRBV18 to TRBJ2-1; TRBD2 is a possible D gene (6 bases). The CDR3 consists of 15 residues. V lost 5 bases to trimming and J lost 0 bases, with 11 bases between them. Germline loops: CDR1 KGHSH, CDR2 LQKENI. CDR3 sequence (DNA): TGTGCCAGCTCAGCCGGGACTTACTCCTACAATGAGCAGTTCTTC. Translated: CASSAGTYSYNEQFF.

The chain recombines TRBV14 with TRBJ2-3; 11 nucleotides agree with TRBD2. The CDR3 runs 18 residues. Germline CDR1 reads SGHDN; CDR2 reads FVKESK. Trimming at V came to 0 bases and at J to 2 bases, leaving 7 bases not matched to a gene. The DNA for the CDR3 is TGTGCCAGCAGCCAAGATTTCACTAGCGGGAGTCTCACAGATACGCAGTATTTT. Its protein is CASSQDFTSGSLTDTQYF.

This rearrangement joins TRBV12-3 or TRBV12-4 to TRBJ2-3; weak D call: TRBD1 (6 bases). V shed 6 bases and J shed 4 bases, with 20 bases lying between them. This CDR3 has 16 amino acids. The DNA of the CDR3 is TGTGCCAGCAGCCGATACACAGGGTCTGTCGCAGATACGCAGTATTTT. Protein: CASSRYTGSVADTQYF.

This clonotype was detected many times. The rearrangement uses TRBV2 and TRBJ1-1; D ambiguous. The V end was cut by 11 bases, the J end by 6 bases, with 10 bases between. This CDR3 region has 10 residues. From germline, CDR1 is SNHLY and CDR2 FYNNEI. CDR3 sequence reads: CAAGSPEAFF. Written as DNA, the CDR3 is TGTGCCGCGGGGTCTCCTGAAGCTTTCTTT.

About this clonotype itself: A much larger clonotype is one base distant, so this may be a read error. The chain links TRBV30 to TRBJ2-1, with D unresolved. The V end was cut by 0 bases, the J end by 4 bases, with 16 bases between. CDR3 length: 16 amino acids. Germline V gene data show CDR1 as GTSNPN and CDR2 as SVGIG (reference sequence). CDR3 sequence (DNA): TGTGCCTGGAGTGTACCCCGTACTACCGGATACAATGAGCAGTTCTTC. It is translated as CAWSVPRTTGYNEQFF.

This clonotype appeared many times. The chain joins TRBV15 to TRBJ2-1; TRBD2 matches at 10 bases. Germline-derived CDR1 and CDR2 are LNHNV and YYDKDF (reference sequence). V lost 3 bases and J lost 2; bases outside the gene matches: 7. The CDR3 totals 17 residues. DNA of the CDR3: TGTGCCACCAGCAGCTACGGGACTAGCGTCCCCTACAATGAGCAGTTCTTC. Protein product: CATSSYGTSVPYNEQFF. Full variable domain (rest looked up from reference TRBV15 and TRBJ2-1): DAMVIQNPRYQVTQFGKPVTLSCSQTLNHNVMYWYQQKSSQAPKLLFHYYDKDFNNEADTPDNFQSRRPNTSFCFLDIRSPGLGDTAMYLCATSSYGTSVPYNEQFFGPGTRLTVL.

A word on this clonotype: A clone one base away is much larger, so this may be a read error. This chain connects TRBV2 to TRBJ1-2, with a weak D call TRBD1 (6 bases). The CDR3 is 14 amino acids. Germline V gene data show CDR1 as SNHLY and CDR2 as FYNNEI. V lost 4 bases and J lost 6, with 15 bases in between. The DNA for the CDR3 is TGTGCCAGCAGTGCAGAGGGGGGGGTAGATGGCTACACCTTC. Translation: CASSAEGGVDGYTF. Looking up the rest from reference TRBV2 and TRBJ1-2 gives the full variable domain: EPEVTQTPSHQVTQMGQEVILRCVPISNHLYFYWYRQILGQKVEFLVSFYNNEISEKSEIFDDQFSVERPDGSNFTLKIRSTKLEDSAMYFCASSAEGGVDGYTFGSGTRLTVV.

The chain has TRBV29-1 and TRBJ2-5; 7 bases line up with TRBD1. This CDR3 has 12 residues. V dropped 7 bases and J dropped 4; count of bases not matched to a gene: 6. Germline V gene sequence: CDR1 SQVTM, CDR2 ANQGSEA. For the CDR3, the DNA is TGCAGCGCCCAACCAGGGGGAGAGACCCAGTACTTC. Translating it yields CSAQPGGETQYF.

There are many counts of this clonotype. The V call is TRBV9, the J call TRBJ1-1; 9 nucleotides line up with TRBD1. With V trimmed by 0 bases and J by 10 bases, 4 bases remained unmatched. The CDR3 is made up of 13 amino acids. Per the germline V gene, CDR1 is SGDLS and CDR2 is YYNGEE. The CDR3 spells CASSVGDREGAFF. The CDR3 region has the DNA TGTGCCAGCAGCGTAGGGGACAGGGAAGGAGCTTTCTTT.

This clonotype was counted only a few times. J is TRBJ1-3 and V is TRBV6-5, with D maybe TRBD1 (6 bases). Trimming removed 6 bases from V and 0 bases from J, with 18 bases in between. The CDR3 is 17 residues long. The V gene's germline CDR1 is MNHEY and CDR2 SVGAGI. The CDR3 here is CASSLRRDITSGNTIYF. The CDR3, as DNA: TGTGCCAGCAGCTTACGCCGGGACATCACCTCTGGAAACACCATATATTTT.

The chain joins TRBV6-1 to TRBJ2-1, with TRBD2 identical over 10 bases. The V gene's germline CDR1 is MNHNS and CDR2 SASEGT. V shed 6 bases, J shed 9 bases, and the junction held 8 bases outside the gene matches. There are 14 residues in the CDR3. The CDR3 protein is CASSAKRGGREQFF. The DNA of the CDR3 is TGTGCCAGCAGCGCTAAGCGGGGGGGCCGTGAGCAGTTCTTC.

The chain has TRBV19 and TRBJ2-1, with 7 nucleotides matching TRBD1. With V trimmed by 0 bases and J by 14 bases, 10 bases remained unmatched. The CDR3 runs 14 residues. From germline, CDR1 is LNHDA and CDR2 SQIVND (reference sequence). The CDR3 sequence: CASSIDLGRGTEFF. For the CDR3, the DNA is TGTGCCAGTAGTATAGATCTCGGCAGGGGGACGGAGTTCTTC.

To note about this clonotype: A much larger clone differs from this one at a single base, so this may be a read error. The chain carries TRBV18 and TRBJ1-5; tentative D call: TRBD1 (6 bases). The CDR3 consists of 15 residues. Germline CDR1 is KGHSH and CDR2 is LQKENI. The CDR3 region is CASSGSGGLNQPPHF. CDR3 nucleotide sequence: TGTGCCAGCTCAGGGTCCGGGGGGCTTAATCAGCCCCCGCATTTT.

This clonotype has a handful of counts. V and J are TRBV10-3 and TRBJ2-7; TRBD2 matches at 7 bases. The germline V gene has CDR1 ENHRY and CDR2 SYGVKD. The CDR3 is 13 residues long. V lost 0 bases and J lost 6; bases outside the gene matches: 2. CDR3 in amino acids: CAISESSGGEQYF. DNA for the CDR3: TGTGCCATCAGTGAGTCGTCGGGGGGCGAGCAGTACTTC.

This clonotype was observed at least ten times. V gene TRBV5-1 combines with J gene TRBJ2-1; 9 bases map to TRBD1. This CDR3 has 16 residues. Looked up from germline, CDR1 is SGHRS and CDR2 is YFSETQ. The V segment lost 4 bases and the J segment 5 bases; nucleotides outside the gene matches: 10. The CDR3 coding sequence is TGCGCCAGCAGCCCTGTGGCCGGACAGGGGAACAATGAGCAGTTCTTC. Translated, it gives CASSPVAGQGNNEQFF.

The chain couples TRBV7-9 to TRBJ1-5; perhaps TRBD1 as D (5 bases). CDR1 SEHNR and CDR2 FQNEAQ come from the germline V gene (reference sequence). The CDR3 runs to 15 residues. The V gene lost 4 bases and the J gene lost 7 bases, with 17 bases spanning the gap. The CDR3 protein is CASSSTDGGGQPQHF. The CDR3 DNA follows: TGTGCCAGCAGCTCCACCGACGGGGGAGGACAGCCCCAGCATTTT.

The chain joins TRBV7-9 to TRBJ2-1; D remains unclear. V was pared by 5 bases and J by 12 bases, with 14 bases between. CDR3 length: 12 amino acids. Looked up from germline, CDR1 is SEHNR and CDR2 is FQNEAQ (reference sequence). CDR3 sequence: CASSPRPPVQFF. Written as DNA, the CDR3 is TGTGCCAGCAGCCCGCGTCCCCCGGTGCAGTTCTTC.

This clonotype was counted at least ten times. The chain employs TRBV18 and TRBJ2-5, with a tentative D call TRBD1 (6 bases). Germline values: CDR1 KGHSH, CDR2 LQKENI. The CDR3 contains 15 residues. V was clipped by 0 bases and J by 1 base, with 9 bases between them. CDR3 sequence: CASSPPRGGQETQYF. In nucleotides, the CDR3 is TGTGCCAGCTCACCACCGAGAGGGGGCCAAGAGACCCAGTACTTC.

This clonotype came up a few times. This chain joins TRBV12-3 or TRBV12-4 and TRBJ1-6; D not certain. The CDR3 runs to 12 residues. Between the trimmed V and J ends, which lost 3 bases and 14 bases, there was a span of 11 bases. The CDR3 nucleotides read TGTGCCAGCAGTTTCTCGGATCAATCCCTCCACTTT. Its translation is CASSFSDQSLHF.

V gene TRBV19 combines with J gene TRBJ1-1; D unclear. The CDR3 covers 13 residues. Per germline, CDR1 LNHDA and CDR2 SQIVND (reference sequence). V shed 4 bases and J shed 4 bases, with 10 bases lying between them. CDR3 in amino acids: CASSNLGGTEAFF. The CDR3 bases are TGTGCCAGTAGTAATCTCGGCGGCACTGAAGCTTTCTTT.

The chain couples TRBV6-2 or TRBV6-3 to TRBJ2-1, with D possibly matching TRBD2 (7 bases). Germline CDR1 MNHEY, CDR2 SVGEGT. The CDR3 loop spans 15 amino acids. V was trimmed by 6 bases and J by 7 bases, leaving 19 bases between them. The CDR3 sequence: CASRDRGGGANEQFF. The CDR3, as DNA: TGTGCCAGCAGAGATAGGGGGGGAGGCGCGAATGAGCAGTTCTTC.

CDR3 sequence: CASGTSGGAGAETQYF. DNA for the CDR3: TGTGCCTCCGGGACTAGCGGGGGGGCCGGGGCAGAGACCCAGTACTTC. The rearrangement joins TRBV6-2 or TRBV6-3 to TRBJ2-5; TRBD2 aligns across 16 bases. The CDR3 has 16 residues. V lost 11 bases, J lost 4 bases, and 10 bases stayed unmatched. The germline V gene encodes CDR1 MNHEY and CDR2 SVGEGT.

The sample holds many counts of this clonotype. The gene calls are TRBV3-1 and TRBJ1-2, with D hard to call. Per the germline V gene, CDR1 is LGHDT and CDR2 is YNNKEL (reference sequence). CDR3 length: 13 amino acids. The germline V and J ends were trimmed by 1 base and 8 bases, with 11 bases remaining between them. The CDR3 loop reads CASSQGRIGGYTF. The CDR3 DNA sequence: TGTGCCAGCAGCCAAGGGCGGATCGGAGGCTACACCTTC.

This clonotype was recorded a few times. The chain couples TRBV12-3 or TRBV12-4 to TRBJ2-7, with no clear D. Deletions cut 5 bases from V and 3 bases from J, with 17 bases between. CDR3 length: 15 residues. CDR3 amino acids: CASSLRLPSFYEQYF. The CDR3 coding sequence is TGTGCCAGCAGTCTTCGACTCCCCAGCTTCTACGAGCAGTACTTC.

This clonotype was seen many times. The V gene is TRBV12-3 or TRBV12-4, the J gene TRBJ2-2, with 11 bases identical to TRBD2. The CDR3 is made up of 15 amino acids. V dropped 5 bases and J dropped 2; count of bases not matched to a gene: 1. The CDR3 bases are TGTGCCAGCAGTCGACTAGCGGGAAACACCGGGGAGCTGTTTTTT. Translated: CASSRLAGNTGELFF.